Sequencing of this T cell receptor beta chain was carried out in a study of cytomegalovirus exposure and HLA in healthy donors. Primers for the PCR totalled 60 Vbeta and 13 Jbeta. The data were produced by immunoSEQ multiplex PCR, yet TCRdb's version contains in-frame clones alone and is incomplete. The sample comprises more than 150,000 clones, around 80% of which are singletons, and around 1.5% rests with the top ten. Regarding this clone: Germline and junction disagree at one end, which may indicate a read error.

CDR1 is MDHEN, CDR2 SYDVKM, per germline. CDR3 length: 12 amino acids. The sample was PBMCs. This clonotype was obtained from a man aged 35 to 55 in good health and CMV-seronegative. V gene TRBV28 combines with J gene TRBJ1-3; tentative D call: TRBD1 (5 bases). CDR3 bases: TGTGCCAGCAGTTTGTCGGGGACTCTAGTGCATTTT. Translated: CASSLSGTLVHF.